Listed below are T cell receptor beta chains from one sample, sequenced in a study of CD8 T cells in ankylosing spondylitis. A single record per CDR3 protein comes from TCRdb applying MiXCR to the 5' RACE reads. The data show about 130,000 distinct CDR3 sequences, approximately 10% seen once. Input material: blood, either unsorted or a sorted T cell fraction (not recorded which). The receptors shown here come from a female donor with ankylosing spondylitis or in good health (not recorded which). Each CDR3 is given without its conserved first and last residue. Fields, in order: V gene, D gene, CDR3 protein. A D gene is named only where the DNA matches it firmly.

V: TRBV27
D: -
CDR3: ASRRNAVPGQVVEAF

V: TRBV6-1
D: -
CDR3: ASRENFNYGYT

V: TRBV20-1
D: TRBD1
CDR3: CAPGQGKGGSTDTQY

V: TRBV18
D: -
CDR3: ASSPPGHYEQY

V: TRBV5-1
D: -
CDR3: ASQPWVGVDTEAF

V: TRBV6-1
D: TRBD2
CDR3: ASREPGRAFGYTQY

V: TRBV12-3/TRBV12-4
D: -
CDR3: ASSFSQVAVDNQPQH

V: TRBV5-6
D: -
CDR3: ASSPGRGTDTQY

V: TRBV6-5
D: TRBD2
CDR3: ASSFPGTSSLETQY

V: TRBV14
D: -
CDR3: ASSQDRWNSGANVLT

V: TRBV29-1
D: -
CDR3: SVEDYSQGNYGYT

V: TRBV20-1
D: TRBD2
CDR3: SATAGGIDEQF

V: TRBV27
D: -
CDR3: ASSLYLDRNTEAF

V: TRBV20-1
D: -
CDR3: SARVAPGSGYT

V: TRBV29-1
D: TRBD2
CDR3: SVGTSGGVETQY

V: TRBV5-1
D: TRBD2
CDR3: ASSFSSGDTGELF

V: TRBV5-1
D: -
CDR3: ASSPLQTYNEQF

V: TRBV18
D: -
CDR3: ASSPDWGRNYGYT

V: TRBV19
D: TRBD2
CDR3: ASSIWTSTYNEQF

V: TRBV7-2
D: TRBD2
CDR3: ASSLEGTSGSVEQY

V: TRBV11-2
D: -
CDR3: ASSLNAREGYT